Presented here are 9 T cell receptor beta chains from one specimen sequenced in a study of blood T cell repertoires in COVID-19. Using immunoSEQ multiplex PCR, the repertoire was profiled, and TCRdb retains in-frame clones only, with some absent. This sample has 300,000 to 400,000 clones, with 70% to 90% found just once. The material sequenced was peripheral blood. The source of these receptors is a woman aged 45 to 65 who had recovered from COVID-19.

The chain links TRBV29-1 to TRBJ1-2; D is uncertain. This CDR3 contains 13 residues. Germline assignment: CDR1 SQVTM and CDR2 ANQGSEA. V lost 1 base, J lost 4 bases, and 10 bases lay in between. The CDR3 DNA follows: TGCAGCGTTGAAGTTGGGTCAGGCTATGGCTACACCTTC. Translated: CSVEVGSGYGYTF.

This chain connects TRBV19 to TRBJ2-7; D is undetermined. The CDR3 totals 13 residues. CDR1 is LNHDA, CDR2 SQIVND, per germline (reference sequence). V was shortened by 3 bases and J by 4 bases, with 10 bases between the two germline ends. The CDR3 coding sequence is TGTGCCAGTAGTATTCAGGTGGGTTACGAGCAGTACTTC. Translation: CASSIQVGYEQYF.

This sequence joins TRBV3-1 (or the pseudogene TRBV3-2) and TRBJ2-2; 7 bases align to TRBD2. Per germline, CDR1 LGHDT and CDR2 YNNKEL (reference sequence). This CDR3 contains 22 residues. Trimming took 4 bases from V and 0 from J; bases not matched to a gene: 23. In nucleotides, the CDR3 is TGTGCCAGCAGCCCGCCGCATCGAACAGTGCGCGGGAGCCCCCCGAACACCGGGGAGCTGTTTTTT. Amino acid sequence: CASSPPHRTVRGSPPNTGELFF.

CDR3 nucleotides: TGTGCCAGCAGTTACAAGCCATTTCTGCAGGGAGAGACCCAGTACTTC. It encodes CASSYKPFLQGETQYF. The chain employs TRBV6-5 and TRBJ2-5; a possible D gene is TRBD1 (5 bases). Between the trimmed V and J ends, which lost 2 bases and 4 bases, there was a span of 17 bases. This CDR3 is 16 amino acids long. Germline assignment: CDR1 MNHEY and CDR2 SVGAGI.

CDR3 sequence: CASRGDSYSYGYTF. CDR3 coding DNA: TGTGCCAGCAGAGGGGACAGTTACTCCTATGGCTACACCTTC. The rearrangement links TRBV2 to TRBJ1-2; 7 bases match TRBD1. After removal of 6 bases from V and 4 bases from J, the junction contained 8 bases not matched to a gene. Germline assignment: CDR1 SNHLY and CDR2 FYNNEI. The CDR3 runs to 14 residues. Full variable domain (rest looked up from reference TRBV2 and TRBJ1-2): EPEVTQTPSHQVTQMGQEVILRCVPISNHLYFYWYRQILGQKVEFLVSFYNNEISEKSEIFDDQFSVERPDGSNFTLKIRSTKLEDSAMYFCASRGDSYSYGYTFGSGTRLTVV.

This chain uses TRBV15 with TRBJ2-1; D is perhaps TRBD2 (6 bases). The CDR3 totals 16 residues. V lost 3 bases and J lost 6, with 18 bases in between. Germline values: CDR1 LNHNV, CDR2 YYDKDF (reference sequence). The DNA of the CDR3 is TGTGCCACCAGCAGTCTAGCGAGATTGCCCACCAATGAGCAGTTCTTC. Its translation is CATSSLARLPTNEQFF. Full variable domain (remainder filled in from reference TRBV15 and TRBJ2-1): DAMVIQNPRYQVTQFGKPVTLSCSQTLNHNVMYWYQQKSSQAPKLLFHYYDKDFNNEADTPDNFQSRRPNTSFCFLDIRSPGLGDTAMYLCATSSLARLPTNEQFFGPGTRLTVL.

The chain has TRBV4-1 and TRBJ1-1; 11 bases line up with TRBD1. This CDR3 spans 14 amino acids. Germline V CDR1 and CDR2: MGHRA, YSYEKL. After removal of 5 bases from V and 4 bases from J, the junction contained 3 bases not matched to a gene. For the CDR3, the DNA is TGCGCCAGCAGCTACGGGACAGGGGGCACTGAAGCTTTCTTT. Translated: CASSYGTGGTEAFF.

This sequence joins TRBV19 and TRBJ2-1; 9 bases match TRBD1. This CDR3 comprises 16 residues. The germline gives CDR1 LNHDA, CDR2 SQIVND (reference sequence). Unmatched junction bases numbered 11, after V lost 11 bases and J lost 0 bases. Written as DNA, the CDR3 is TGTGCCGTAGGGACAGGGCCCACTAGCTCCTACAATGAGCAGTTCTTC. Its protein is CAVGTGPTSSYNEQFF.

The chain couples TRBV2 to TRBJ2-1, with 7 bases fitting TRBD2. The CDR3 has 12 residues. Trimming cost V 11 bases and J 3 bases; bases outside gene matches: 4. Germline assignment: CDR1 SNHLY and CDR2 FYNNEI. CDR3 DNA: TGTGCCCCCGCTAGCGGCTACAATGAGCAGTTCTTC. Encoded protein: CAPASGYNEQFF.